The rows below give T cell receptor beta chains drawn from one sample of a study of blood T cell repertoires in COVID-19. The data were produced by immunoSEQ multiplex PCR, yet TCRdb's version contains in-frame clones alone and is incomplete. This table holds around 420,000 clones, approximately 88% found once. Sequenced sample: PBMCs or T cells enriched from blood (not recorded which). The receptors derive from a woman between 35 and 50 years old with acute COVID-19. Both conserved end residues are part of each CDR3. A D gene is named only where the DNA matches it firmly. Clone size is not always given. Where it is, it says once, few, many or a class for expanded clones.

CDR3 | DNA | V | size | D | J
CAWSPREEKLFF | TGTGCCTGGAGTCCTCGGGAAGAAAAACTGTTTTTT | TRBV30 | NA | NA | TRBJ1-4
CASSVRGGQGVPGELFF | TGTGCCAGTAGTGTTCGTGGGGGACAGGGGGTTCCCGGGGAGCTGTTTTTT | TRBV19 | NA | TRBD1 | TRBJ2-2
CASNTGTADRDEGGYTF | TGTGCCAGCAACACCGGGACAGCCGACCGGGATGAAGGGGGCTACACCTTC | TRBV7-9 | NA | TRBD1 | TRBJ1-2
CASSDRGWGYTF | TGTGCCAGCAGTGACCGGGGTTGGGGCTACACCTTC | TRBV2 | NA | NA | TRBJ1-2
CASSPGQGADEQYF | TGTGCCAGCAGCCCTGGACAGGGGGCTGACGAGCAGTACTTC | TRBV11-3 | NA | TRBD1 | TRBJ2-7
CASSPSGLSYNEQFF | TGTGCCAGCAGCCCTTCGGGACTGTCCTACAATGAGCAGTTCTTC | TRBV28 | NA | NA | TRBJ2-1
CASSSWGQGGNQPQHF | TGTGCCAGTAGTAGTTGGGGACAAGGGGGCAATCAGCCCCAGCATTTT | TRBV19 | NA | NA | TRBJ1-5
CASRHDRSTYEQYF | TGTGCCAGCCGTCATGACAGGAGCACCTACGAGCAGTACTTC | TRBV11-2 | NA | NA | TRBJ2-7
CASSEDRATNEKLFF | TGTGCCAGCAGTGAGGACAGGGCAACTAATGAAAAACTGTTTTTT | TRBV2 | NA | TRBD1 | TRBJ1-4
CASESEIRQPQHF | TGTGCCAGCGAATCCGAGATACGTCAGCCCCAGCATTTT | TRBV2 | NA | NA | TRBJ1-5
CASSQMRETQYF | TGTGCCAGCAGCCAAATGCGGGAGACCCAGTACTTC | TRBV3-1/TRBV3-2 | NA | NA | TRBJ2-5
CASSVGPYEQYF | TGTGCCAGCAGTGTAGGGCCCTACGAGCAGTACTTC | TRBV12-3/TRBV12-4 | NA | NA | TRBJ2-7
CASSVAVNTEAFF | TGTGCCAGCAGCGTGGCGGTAAACACTGAAGCTTTCTTT | TRBV9 | few | NA | TRBJ1-1
CASSRPGRELEAFF | TGTGCCAGCTCTCGTCCCGGACGGGAACTTGAAGCTTTCTTT | TRBV25-1 | NA | NA | TRBJ1-1
CAWNGGRSLYNEQFF | TGTGCCTGGAACGGGGGAAGGAGCCTCTACAATGAGCAGTTCTTC | TRBV30 | NA | NA | TRBJ2-1
CASSRQGVLYEQYF | TGTGCCAGCAGCAGACAGGGGGTCCTCTACGAGCAGTACTTC | TRBV6-5 | once | TRBD1 | TRBJ2-7
CASSQGTGYYNEQFF | TGCGCCAGCAGCCAAGGGACAGGGTATTACAATGAGCAGTTCTTC | TRBV4-1 | NA | TRBD1 | TRBJ2-1
CASSVGGAGANVLTF | TGTGCCAGCAGCGTAGGGGGAGCTGGGGCCAACGTCCTGACTTTC | TRBV9 | NA | NA | TRBJ2-6
CASSEAGGWETQYF | TGTGCCAGCAGTGAAGCAGGGGGCTGGGAGACCCAGTACTTC | TRBV6-1 | NA | TRBD1 | TRBJ2-5
CASSRGQGSGSQPQHF | TGTGCCAGCAGTAGGGGACAGGGTTCGGGATCTCAGCCCCAGCATTTT | TRBV27 | once | TRBD1 | TRBJ1-5
CASSPGTGGRKQYF | TGTGCCAGCAGCCCAGGGACAGGGGGCCGAAAGCAGTACTTC | TRBV9 | NA | TRBD1 | TRBJ2-7
CAWRFSGDYEQYF | TGTGCCTGGAGATTTTCCGGGGACTACGAGCAGTACTTC | TRBV30 | once | NA | TRBJ2-7
CSALQGLGTEAFF | TGCAGCGCCTTACAGGGATTGGGGACTGAAGCTTTCTTT | TRBV29-1 | NA | NA | TRBJ1-1
CASSPLSPNTEAFF | TGTGCCAGCAGCCCCCTTTCCCCGAACACTGAAGCTTTCTTT | TRBV11-2 | NA | NA | TRBJ1-1
CASSQDEGSNQPQHF | TGTGCCAGCAGCCAAGATGAGGGTAGCAATCAGCCCCAGCATTTT | TRBV4-2 | NA | NA | TRBJ1-5
CATWGQGRDEQFF | TGTGCCACCTGGGGACAGGGGCGCGATGAGCAGTTCTTC | TRBV12-3/TRBV12-4 | NA | TRBD1 | TRBJ2-1
CASSQGQGAVNEQYF | TGCGCCAGCAGCCAAGGACAGGGGGCTGTGAACGAGCAGTACTTC | TRBV4-1 | few | TRBD1 | TRBJ2-7
CASIRLGEDYGYTF | TGTGCCTCGATACGTCTTGGCGAGGACTATGGCTACACCTTC | TRBV30 | NA | NA | TRBJ1-2
CAISLDKETQYF | TGTGCCATCAGCCTTGACAAGGAGACCCAGTACTTC | TRBV10-3 | once | NA | TRBJ2-5
CASRTRGSYNSPLHF | TGTGCCAGCAGAACCAGGGGCTCCTATAATTCACCCCTCCACTTT | TRBV5-8 | NA | NA | TRBJ1-6
CASSQGGGSPLHF | TGTGCCAGCAGCCAAGGGGGGGGGTCACCCCTCCACTTT | TRBV3-1/TRBV3-2 | NA | NA | TRBJ1-6
CASSRTGTGGWNTEAFF | TGTGCCAGCAGCCGAACCGGGACAGGGGGCTGGAACACTGAAGCTTTCTTT | TRBV4-2 | NA | TRBD1 | TRBJ1-1
CASRATGTGSNTEAFF | TGCGCCAGCAGAGCTACCGGGACAGGGTCGAACACTGAAGCTTTCTTT | TRBV4-1 | few | TRBD1 | TRBJ1-1
CASSRRTSGGVLQETQYF | TGCGCCAGCAGCAGAAGGACTAGCGGGGGGGTTCTCCAAGAGACCCAGTACTTC | TRBV5-1 | NA | TRBD2 | TRBJ2-5
CASRDRDRGGYTF | TGTGCCAGCAGAGACCGGGACAGGGGTGGCTACACCTTC | TRBV6-5 | NA | TRBD1 | TRBJ1-2
CASGLAGGHQETQYF | TGCGCCAGCGGACTAGCGGGGGGGCACCAAGAGACCCAGTACTTC | TRBV5-1 | NA | TRBD2 | TRBJ2-5
CASSFGLAGTTDTQYF | TGTGCCAGCAGCTTTGGACTAGCGGGAACCACAGATACGCAGTATTTT | TRBV3-1/TRBV3-2 | NA | TRBD2 | TRBJ2-3
CASSSRFGGNDGYTF | TGCGCCAGCAGCAGCCGCTTCGGTGGTAACGATGGCTACACCTTC | TRBV5-1 | few | NA | TRBJ1-2
CASSYADNSGNTIYF | TGTGCCAGCAGCTATGCGGACAACTCTGGAAACACCATATATTTT | TRBV6-6 | NA | NA | TRBJ1-3
CASSGSGTGNEKLFF | TGTGCCAGCAGCGGCTCCGGGACAGGGAATGAAAAACTGTTTTTT | TRBV9 | NA | TRBD1 | TRBJ1-4
CASPQPGSLEAFF | TGTGCCAGCCCCCAACCAGGAAGCCTTGAAGCTTTCTTT | TRBV12-1 | NA | NA | TRBJ1-1
CASSYSDRGRDQPQHF | TGTGCCAGCAGTTACTCCGACAGGGGGCGAGATCAGCCCCAGCATTTT | TRBV6-2/TRBV6-3 | NA | TRBD1 | TRBJ1-5
CASGTLSNQPQHF | TGTGCCAGTGGGACACTGAGCAATCAGCCCCAGCATTTT | TRBV19 | once | NA | TRBJ1-5
CASGARGVQETQYF | TGTGCCAGCGGGGCCCGGGGGGTTCAAGAGACCCAGTACTTC | TRBV6-5 | NA | TRBD2 | TRBJ2-5
CASSLRQGTDTQYF | TGCGCCAGCAGCTTGAGGCAGGGCACAGATACGCAGTATTTT | TRBV5-1 | NA | NA | TRBJ2-3
CASSSGTSGGAGLKTQYF | TGCGCCAGCAGCTCTGGGACTAGCGGGGGGGCTGGATTGAAGACCCAGTACTTC | TRBV5-1 | NA | TRBD2 | TRBJ2-5